At least ten counts were recorded for the clone carrying this T cell receptor beta chain. The antigen remains undetermined. The CDR3 has 15 amino acids. V was pared by 1 base and J by 0 bases, with 2 bases of the junction left unmatched. Looked up from germline, CDR1 is SGHNT and CDR2 is YENEEA. These data come from a study of T cell repertoires in cytomegalovirus infection. On the study more broadly: In the study, CMV epitopes included recently identified HLA-C-restricted and well-studied HLA-B-restricted ones. The public TCR beta signatures pointed to both CMV infection and matching HLA type. Study observations and caveats: The ex vivo response showed dominance by HLA-C-restricted CMV-specific TCR beta clonotypes.

TCRdb used MiXCR to reprocess the reads, holding one entry per CDR3 protein. Here the sample spans approximately 500,000 distinct CDR3 sequences, roughly a third being singletons. V gene TRBV11-3 combines with J gene TRBJ2-7; 8 bases agree with TRBD1. Specimen: cultured PBMCs, collected from culture after CMV antigen stimulation. This TCR derives from a human donor in good health (CMV status not recorded). Some clones in this sample may be carry-over from other donors' samples. CDR3 loop: CASSLGTGFSYEQYF. CDR3 nucleotide sequence: TGTGCCAGCAGCTTAGGGACAGGGTTCTCCTACGAGCAGTACTTC. The full variable domain, with the rest looked up from reference TRBV11-3 and TRBJ2-7, is EAGVVQSPRYKIIEKKQPVAFWCNPISGHNTLYWYLQNLGQGPELLIRYENEEAVDDSQLPKDRFSAERLKGVDSTLKIQPAELGDSAVYLCASSLGTGFSYEQYFGPGTRLTVT.